A single sample gave rise to the 10 T cell receptor beta chains below, sequenced in a study of long-term antiretroviral therapy in people with HIV. Samples were assayed with immunoSEQ v3.0 at survey level. TCRdb keeps only in-frame clones here, not all; method: immunoSEQ multiplex PCR. The sample lists 20,000 to 25,000 clones, approximately 76% occurring once. Sequenced material: unsorted PBMCs, taken about 1.8 years before starting antiretroviral therapy. The receptor source for this set is a middle-aged woman with HIV.

The gene calls are TRBV9 and TRBJ1-5; no reliable D call. The V and J ends lost 1 base and 1 base respectively, with 6 bases between them. This CDR3 contains 14 residues. Germline CDR1 is SGDLS and CDR2 is YYNGEE. This chain's CDR3 is CASSVSGSNQPQHF. As DNA, the CDR3 is TGTGCCAGCAGCGTAAGCGGCAGCAATCAGCCCCAGCATTTT.

This chain connects TRBV19 to TRBJ1-1; TRBD1 agrees at 8 bases. The CDR3 is made up of 15 amino acids. Per the germline V gene, CDR1 is LNHDA and CDR2 is SQIVND (reference sequence). V lost 5 bases, J lost 2 bases, and 7 bases stayed unmatched. The CDR3 loop is CASSAPQGANTEAFF. Written as DNA, the CDR3 is TGTGCCAGTAGTGCGCCGCAGGGGGCTAACACTGAAGCTTTCTTT.

The J gene is TRBJ1-6, the V gene TRBV28, with no clear D. This CDR3 spans 16 amino acids. Germline V lookup: CDR1 MDHEN, CDR2 SYDVKM. Deletions cut 7 bases from V and 2 bases from J, with 15 bases between. The CDR3: CASISQGSAYNSPLHF. Here the CDR3 DNA reads TGTGCCAGCATATCTCAAGGTTCGGCCTATAATTCACCCCTCCACTTT.

The chain recombines TRBV19 with TRBJ2-3; TRBD2 is a possible D gene (6 bases). The CDR3 is 13 amino acids. Germline values: CDR1 LNHDA, CDR2 SQIVND (reference sequence). Between the trimmed V and J ends, which lost 7 bases and 1 base, there was a span of 9 bases. In nucleotides, the CDR3 is TGTGCCAGTACGGGAGCGCGCACAGATACGCAGTATTTT. The encoded protein is CASTGARTDTQYF.

This clone was seen more than once but under ten times. The chain carries TRBV15 and TRBJ2-3, with 8 positions matching TRBD2. CDR3 length: 16 amino acids. V lost 5 bases to trimming and J lost 0 bases; unmatched junction nucleotides: 7. The V gene's germline CDR1 is LNHNV and CDR2 YYDKDF (reference sequence). The DNA for the CDR3 is TGTGCCACCAGCGGAGGACTAGCTCCTAGCACAGATACGCAGTATTTT. Translating it yields CATSGGLAPSTDTQYF.

The rearrangement joins TRBV18 to TRBJ1-6; D gene unclear. The V end was cut by 3 bases, the J end by 0 bases, with 15 bases between. The germline V gene encodes CDR1 KGHSH and CDR2 LQKENI. The CDR3 has 18 residues. CDR3 sequence: CASSPEYTAVSYNSPLHF. CDR3 coding DNA: TGTGCCAGCTCACCGGAATATACCGCCGTCTCCTATAATTCACCCCTCCACTTT.

V and J are TRBV19 and TRBJ2-7, with D tentatively TRBD1 or TRBD2 (5 bases each). V was shortened by 5 bases and J by 2 bases, with 13 bases between the two germline ends. CDR1 and CDR2 from the germline V gene are LNHDA and SQIVND (reference sequence). The CDR3 spans 14 residues. This CDR3 is CASSLRGGTYEQYF. For the CDR3, the DNA is TGTGCCAGTAGTTTGAGGGGCGGAACCTACGAGCAGTACTTC.

This chain uses TRBV29-1 with TRBJ2-7; 12 bases align to TRBD2. This CDR3 region has 14 residues. V shed 6 bases, J shed 4 bases, and the junction held 7 bases outside the gene matches. Germline-derived CDR1 and CDR2 are SQVTM and ANQGSEA. CDR3 nucleotide sequence: TGCAGCGTCCTGACTAGCGGGAGCATGTACGAGCAGTACTTC. Translation: CSVLTSGSMYEQYF.

This clone was seen a few times. V and J are TRBV4-1 and TRBJ2-1, with 10 nucleotides matching TRBD1. Per germline, CDR1 MGHRA and CDR2 YSYEKL. V lost 1 base and J lost 9; bases outside the gene matches: 6. CDR3 size: 15 residues. This CDR3 reads CASSQGGTGVGEQFF. The CDR3 nucleotides read TGCGCCAGCAGCCAAGGCGGGACAGGGGTCGGTGAGCAGTTCTTC.

CDR3 sequence: CASSAGLYNEQFF. In DNA, the CDR3 is TGCGCCAGCAGCGCGGGACTTTACAATGAGCAGTTCTTC. This chain uses TRBV5-1 with TRBJ2-1, with D maybe TRBD2 (6 bases). This CDR3 is 13 amino acids long. The germline V gene encodes CDR1 SGHRS and CDR2 YFSETQ. V was shortened by 4 bases and J by 4 bases, with 9 bases between the two germline ends.